Listed here are 5 T cell receptor beta chains from one sample, sequenced in a study of response to subunit inactivated influenza vaccine. TCRdb itself ran the RT-PCR reads through MiXCR, one entry per CDR3 protein. In the table there are some 500,000 distinct CDR3 sequences, about 15% of which are singletons. This specimen was CD4+ T cells sorted from PBMCs, taken around 25 months after vaccination. These receptor sequences come from a man between 50 and 70 years old who received an inactivated influenza vaccine.

This clonotype has at least ten counts. This chain uses TRBV9 with TRBJ2-1, with 7 bases aligning to TRBD2. The junction had 6 bases not matched to a gene; V was cut back by 0 bases and J by 0 bases. The germline CDR1 and CDR2 sequences are SGDLS and YYNGEE. The CDR3 contains 17 residues. For the CDR3, the DNA is TGTGCCAGCAGCGTAGGGCTAGCGGTCAGCTCCTACAATGAGCAGTTCTTC. It specifies CASSVGLAVSSYNEQFF. The full variable domain, its missing parts supplied by reference TRBV9 and TRBJ2-1, is DSGVTQTPKHLITATGQRVTLRCSPRSGDLSVYWYQQSLDQGLQFLIQYYNGEERAKGNILERFSAQQFPDLHSELNLSSLELGDSALYFCASSVGLAVSSYNEQFFGPGTRLTVL.

This clonotype was detected only a few times. The chain recombines TRBV11-2 with TRBJ2-3; TRBD2 agrees at 8 bases. Germline V gene sequence: CDR1 SGHAT, CDR2 FQNNGV. V lost 4 bases and J lost 7; bases outside the gene matches: 10. This CDR3 is built from 15 residues. The CDR3 protein is CASSYPGLGRHTQYF. The CDR3 bases are TGTGCCAGCAGCTATCCGGGACTAGGACGACATACGCAGTATTTT.

This clonotype was seen at least ten times. The chain joins TRBV4-3 to TRBJ1-1; 9 nucleotides match TRBD1. The trim removed 7 bases at V and 4 bases at J, leaving 7 bases unmatched. The germline V gene has CDR1 LGHNA and CDR2 YSLEER. CDR3 length equals 14 residues. In nucleotides, the CDR3 is TGCGCCAGCACCTTGGGACAGGGTTTCACTGAAGCTTTCTTT. Translation: CASTLGQGFTEAFF.

This clonotype was counted at least ten times. The chain employs TRBV11-2 and TRBJ1-5; 9 bases fit TRBD1. Germline lookup yields CDR1 SGHAT and CDR2 FQNNGV. The CDR3 sequence is 19 residues long. After removal of 4 bases from V and 1 base from J, the junction contained 14 bases not matched to a gene. The DNA for the CDR3 is TGTGCCAGCAGCTACGAGGGACAGGGTACTTTGAGGAGCAATCAGCCCCAGCATTTT. Its protein product is CASSYEGQGTLRSNQPQHF.

The table lists this clonotype with a few counts. Here the CDR3 reads CASGGLGTYEQYF. The CDR3 nucleotides read TGTGCCAGCGGGGGACTAGGGACCTACGAGCAGTACTTC. The rearrangement joins TRBV25-1 to TRBJ2-7, with 8 bases matching TRBD2. With V trimmed by 8 bases and J by 2 bases, 5 bases remained unmatched. Germline V gene sequence: CDR1 MGHDK, CDR2 SYGVNS. The CDR3 is 13 amino acids.